Sequencing of this TCR beta chain was carried out in a study of T-cell memory formation after mild COVID-19 (dated by TCRdb to the early 2020s). Regarding the research as a whole: TCR sequence clusters from the two donors were largely donor specific. In a couple of donors, T-cell clones that expanded and contracted after mild COVID-19 were followed by sequencing TCRalpha and TCRbeta repertoires longitudinally. Two young, previously healthy adult volunteers, one female and one male, were included in the cohort.

Sequencing took place on an Illumina NovaSeq 6000. cDNA libraries for TCRalpha and TCRbeta were prepared by 5'RACE using constant-segment primers, with sample barcodes and unique molecular identifiers added. RNA was extracted from every sample with Trizol reagent. The libraries were amplified in two PCR steps, and the second step added a second sample barcode and Illumina TruSeq adapters. The libraries were sequenced on an Illumina NovaSeq using 2 x 150 bp paired-end reads. The study's processing was this. The reads were demultiplexed and collapsed into UMI-guided consensus sequences using migec v1.2.7. With mixcr v2.1.11, UMI consensuses were aligned to TRA and TRB V and J templates and assembled into clonotypes. A clonotype was counted as expanded or contracted only if both edgeR and NoisET called the change significant, with noise models trained on biological replicates. For edgeR calls, a false discovery rate-adjusted p below 0.01 and a log2 fold-change threshold of 1 were applied. As an exploratory analysis of dynamics, max-normalized trajectories of the 1000 most abundant clonotypes were examined with PCA combined with hierarchical clustering. Separately sequenced CD4+ and CD8+ repertoires were used to assign a CD4 or CD8 phenotype to each responding clone. TCRdb passed the public sequencing reads through fastp at Q25 and MiXCR, retaining productive beta sequences. Each entry is one CDR3 protein sequence, shown with its most common DNA and genes. These V and J calls derive from TCRdb rather than the authors' analysis. The sample contains about 470,000 distinct CDR3 sequences, around a quarter of them found a single time. Together, the top ten hold under 15% of the sample.

PBMCs were isolated by Ficoll-Paque density gradient centrifugation. From cysteine to phenylalanine, the CDR3 is 15 amino acids long. The entry retains the CDR3 DNA only, 45 bases that are in frame from base 1. V and J lose 4 bases and 7 bases, and a span of 20 bases separates them. The germline V gene gives CDR1 as SGHDT and CDR2 as YYEEEE. With respect to this clonotype: Which antigen it targets is not known. Per-base qualities were not stored, and no clone one base away is much larger.

Broader findings and caveats from the paper: From day 15 to 85, contracting clones showed balanced CD4/CD8 phenotypes, whereas a second wave of clones that expanded from day 15 to 37 leaned towards CD4+. Contracting CD4+ clones were found mainly in CM and EM memory subsets, while CD8+ clones were enriched in EMRA. Whether the second-wave clones peaking on day 37 were SARS-CoV-2 specific was not confirmed. Some responding clones were detected in pre-infection memory, which suggested that pre-existing cross-reactive memory T cells had joined the SARS-CoV-2 response. Only two mild cases were covered in the study, and larger cohorts including severe cases with pre-infection samples were considered necessary.

The sequence joins TRBV5-6 to TRBJ2-5, with a tentative D gene TRBD2 over 6 matching bases. The specimen was PBMCs or a T cell subset sorted from them (not recorded which). This clonotype was sampled from an adult woman who had mild COVID-19 (a few samples of this study predate the infection). The sample titles of this study are shuffled in the database, so cell type and time point are left out; the donor was told from shared clones. The CDR3: CASSPRDSLGVTQYF. The DNA sequence is TGTGCCAGCAGCCCGCGGGACTCCCTAGGGGTGACCCAGTACTTC.